This T cell receptor (beta chain) derives from a study of long-term antiretroviral therapy in people with HIV. Background on the study: The 2015 immediate-ART recommendation came about a decade after the earliest samples.

CDR3 length equals 13 residues. Germline-derived CDR1 and CDR2 are SGHNT and YYREEE (reference sequence). V gave up 4 bases and J gave up 8 bases, with 13 bases separating them. As concerns this clone: Its antigen is unknown.

immunoSEQ v3.0 was run at survey level. Sequencing used immunoSEQ multiplex PCR; TCRdb keeps in-frame clones, though not all of them. Of about 35,000 clones listed, 94% are singletons. Treatment for all HIV-infected participants took place in the United States. Study results and limitations: All time points showed a repertoire dominated by clones expanded before ART.

The genes are TRBV5-4 and TRBJ2-1; TRBD1 might be the D (6 bases). The specimen comprised unsorted PBMCs, sampled 4.1 years after starting antiretroviral therapy. This clonotype was obtained from a woman in her fifties or sixties with HIV. The CDR3 loop is CASSQRQVHEQFF. The CDR3 nucleotides are TGTGCCAGCAGCCAGAGACAGGTACATGAGCAGTTCTTC.